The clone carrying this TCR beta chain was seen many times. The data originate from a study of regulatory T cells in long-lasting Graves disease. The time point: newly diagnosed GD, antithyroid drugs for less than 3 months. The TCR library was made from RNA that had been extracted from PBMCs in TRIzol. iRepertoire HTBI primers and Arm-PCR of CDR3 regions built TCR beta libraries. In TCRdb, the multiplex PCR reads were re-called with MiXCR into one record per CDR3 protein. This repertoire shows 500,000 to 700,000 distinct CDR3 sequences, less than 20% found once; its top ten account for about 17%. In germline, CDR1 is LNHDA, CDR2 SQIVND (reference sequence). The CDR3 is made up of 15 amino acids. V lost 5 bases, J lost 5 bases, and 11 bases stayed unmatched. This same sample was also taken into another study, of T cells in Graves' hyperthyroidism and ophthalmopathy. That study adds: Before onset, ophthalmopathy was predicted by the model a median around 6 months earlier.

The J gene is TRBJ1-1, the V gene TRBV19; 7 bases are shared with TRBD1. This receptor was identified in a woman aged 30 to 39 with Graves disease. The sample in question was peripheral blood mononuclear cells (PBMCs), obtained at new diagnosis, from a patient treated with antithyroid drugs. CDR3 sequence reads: CASSPSGTARTEAFF. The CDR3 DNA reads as TGTGCCAGTAGTCCTTCCGGGACAGCAAGGACTGAAGCTTTCTTT.